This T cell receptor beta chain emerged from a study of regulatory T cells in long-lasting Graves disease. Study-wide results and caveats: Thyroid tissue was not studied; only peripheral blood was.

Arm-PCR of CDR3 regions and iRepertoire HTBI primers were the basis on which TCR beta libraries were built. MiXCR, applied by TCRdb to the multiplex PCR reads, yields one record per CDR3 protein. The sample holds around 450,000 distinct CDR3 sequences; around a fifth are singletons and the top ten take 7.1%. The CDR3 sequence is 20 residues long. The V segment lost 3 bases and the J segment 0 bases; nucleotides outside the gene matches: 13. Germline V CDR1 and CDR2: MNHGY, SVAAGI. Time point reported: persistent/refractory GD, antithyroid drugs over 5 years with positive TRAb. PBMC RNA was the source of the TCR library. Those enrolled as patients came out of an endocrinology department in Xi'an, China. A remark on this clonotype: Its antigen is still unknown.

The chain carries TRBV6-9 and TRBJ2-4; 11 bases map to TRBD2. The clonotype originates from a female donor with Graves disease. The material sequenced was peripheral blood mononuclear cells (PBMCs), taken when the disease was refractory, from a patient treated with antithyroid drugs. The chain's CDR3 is CASSYSLAGGSYLAKNIQYF. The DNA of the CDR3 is TGTGCCAGCAGTTACTCCCTAGCGGGAGGTTCCTACCTAGCCAAAAACATTCAGTACTTC.